This T cell receptor (beta chain) was recovered during a study of spatial heterogeneity in lung cancer (dated by TCRdb to the late 2010s). Turning to the overall study: Samples were obtained from about 69 patients with early-stage, untreated non-small cell lung cancer from the lung TRACERx cohort. Follow-up PBMC samples were sequenced whenever available, with the median time to follow-up being approximately two years after resection. Beta-chain transcripts were consistently detected in greater numbers than alpha-chain transcripts, which likely reflected higher beta-chain transcript abundance. In the raw uncorrected reads, each unique combination of TCR and UMI appeared more than ten times on average. TCR alpha and beta repertoires were quantitatively compared across multiple tumor regions, matched nontumor lung and blood in non-small cell lung cancer. Nonsynonymous mutation counts, determined by whole-exome sequencing of tumor tissue, were related to TCR repertoire features. Both alpha and beta chains were TCR-sequenced in fewer than 250 tumor regions, under 80 matched nontumor lung samples and around 50 PBMC samples obtained at surgery.

The CDR1 and CDR2 encoded by the germline V gene are SGHAT and FQNNGV. The junction carries 14 bases between V and J, which are trimmed by 5 bases and 6 bases respectively. From cysteine to phenylalanine, the CDR3 is 14 amino acids long. The CDR3 DNA has 42 bases and is translated from base 1. Findings and caveats that apply to the study as a whole: Ubiquitous expanded tumor TCRs were found in blood more often at tumor resection than at routine follow-up. Additional single-cell paired TCR alpha and beta sequencing was considered necessary to confirm, at a functional level, the hypothesis that regional TCRs recognize regional mutations. Comparisons of baseline and follow-up blood repertoires included only around 15 patients.

Taken with the paper, the label for time point translates to: blood at routine non-recurrence follow-up after resection. Without any cell sorting, TCR sequencing was performed on whole RNA extracted either from tumor and nontumor lung tissue or from cryopreserved PBMC samples. A patient was chosen for TCR sequencing only when enough RNA was available from at least two tumor regions. This clonotype was detected ten times or more. Its antigen specificity is not known. No qualities accompany the bases; no much larger clone lies one base away. The library was obtained by 5' RACE. Instrument on record: NextSeq 500. To allow correction of PCR and sequencing errors, the TCR library protocol tagged every TCR cDNA molecule with a unique molecular identifier. The paper's processing steps were these. TCR identification, UMI-based error correction and CDR3 extraction were performed with Decombinator tools. TCRs above a frequency of 2 per 1,000, corresponding to the top 1% of the tumor frequency distribution, were defined as expanded. Renyi diversity was computed with the R vegan package after each repertoire had been subsampled 100 times to 5,000 TCRs. CDR3 similarity networks were built from amino acid triplet string-kernel similarity, connecting CDR3s with pairwise similarity above 0.82. TCRdb passed the public sequencing reads through fastp at Q25 and MiXCR, retaining productive beta sequences. Duplicate CDR3 protein sequences are folded into a single record with the most common DNA and genes. Here the V and J calls rest on TCRdb's processing, not on the authors' analysis. Counted in this sample were 17,000 or so distinct CDR3 sequences; less than 12% of them appeared once. Just over 35% of the sample lies in the top ten.

The V and J genes are TRBV11-2 and TRBJ2-1; the D gene is perhaps TRBD1, on 5 matching bases. Sequencing used PBMCs, obtained at follow-up. The clonotype comes from a female donor with early-stage non-small cell lung cancer. The bases read TGTGCCAGCAGCCCCCTGACAGCCTCCAATGAGCAGTTCTTC. The resulting protein is CASSPLTASNEQFF.